These T cell receptor beta chains were read from a single sample in a study of glioma-infiltrating T cells after dendritic cell vaccination. Sequencing used immunoSEQ multiplex PCR; TCRdb keeps in-frame clones, though not all of them. The sample includes 75,000 to 100,000 clones, 79% seen only once; the top ten take roughly 5.7%. Here the sequenced sample was blood, taken before dendritic cell vaccination. These receptors originate from a human donor with glioblastoma. CDR3s include the opening cysteine and the closing phenylalanine or tryptophan. The D gene is left open where the match is weak. The size of a clone is reported for some rows only, either as once, few or many, or as a class for expanded clones.

cdr3_length j_call clone_size d_call v_call cdr3_nt cdr3_aa
15 TRBJ1-1 NA TRBD1 TRBV19 TGTGCCAGTAGTATCACAGGGGGATTTGGCACTGAAGCTTTCTTT CASSITGGFGTEAFF
14 TRBJ1-2 NA NA TRBV7-9 TGTGCCAGCAGCTTAGCACAGCCGTTATATGGCTACACCTTC CASSLAQPLYGYTF
14 TRBJ1-1 NA TRBD1 TRBV11-2 TGTGCCAGCAGCATAAACAGGGGATCGGTTGAAGCTTTCTTT CASSINRGSVEAFF
14 TRBJ2-7 NA NA TRBV7-2 TGTGCCAGCAGCTTATGGACAGCAGCCTACGAGCAGTACTTC CASSLWTAAYEQYF
18 TRBJ2-3 once TRBD2 TRBV5-1 TGCGCCAGCAGCTTGGAAAGACTAGCGGGACTGGTCACAGATACGCAGTATTTT CASSLERLAGLVTDTQYF
15 TRBJ2-7 NA TRBD2 TRBV5-5 TGTGCCAGCAGCTGGGGGGGGATCTCAACCTACGAGCAGTACTTC CASSWGGISTYEQYF
12 TRBJ2-7 NA TRBD1 TRBV6-1 TGTGCCAGCGGGACAGGGCTTACCGAGCAGTACTTC CASGTGLTEQYF
14 TRBJ2-7 NA TRBD1 TRBV15 TGTGCCACCAGCGGGACAGGCCCCCGGAACGAGCAGTACTTC CATSGTGPRNEQYF
15 TRBJ2-7 few TRBD2 TRBV28 TGTGCCAGCAGTGGGGTGGGTAGCGGGAGCTACGAGCAGTACTTC CASSGVGSGSYEQYF
16 TRBJ1-5 NA NA TRBV2 TGTGCCAGCAGTGCGGGGGGGGCGCGTTTCGATCAGCCCCAGCATTTT CASSAGGARFDQPQHF
15 TRBJ1-2 NA NA TRBV28 TGTGCCAGCAGTTTTAAACAGGGAGGGAACTATGGCTACACCTTC CASSFKQGGNYGYTF
14 TRBJ1-1 NA NA TRBV11-2 TGTGCCAGCAGCTTTCAGGGGATGAACACTGAAGCTTTCTTT CASSFQGMNTEAFF
15 TRBJ1-3 NA TRBD1 TRBV4-3 TGCGCCAGCAGCCAAGATGACAGGGACGGGAACACCATATATTTT CASSQDDRDGNTIYF
18 TRBJ2-7 NA TRBD2 TRBV9 TGTGCCAGCAGCGCCCATCCTAGCGGGAGAGATCTCTCCTACGAGCAGTACTTC CASSAHPSGRDLSYEQYF
17 TRBJ2-1 NA TRBD2 TRBV10-3 TGTGCCATCAGTGAGTCGAGGCTAGCGGGAGATTACAATGAGCAGTTCTTC CAISESRLAGDYNEQFF